The 21 T cell receptor beta chains listed next were all sequenced from one sample in a study of blood T cell repertoires in COVID-19. Repertoires were generated with immunoSEQ multiplex PCR, while TCRdb's copy carries only in-frame clones and drops some. The profile shows 77,000 or so clones, approximately 89% of them singletons. The sequencing input was peripheral blood. These receptors were collected from an elderly man with acute or convalescent COVID-19.

The rearrangement joins TRBV6-2 or TRBV6-3 to TRBJ2-5, with 9 bases that match TRBD2. This CDR3 has 17 residues. Looked up from germline, CDR1 is MNHEY and CDR2 is SVGEGT. V was clipped by 6 bases and J by 0 bases; unmatched bases: 11. The CDR3 nucleotides read TGTGCCAGCAGCTTTCTGGAGCGGGGGGCATACCAAGAGACCCAGTACTTC. The encoded protein is CASSFLERGAYQETQYF.

The J gene is TRBJ2-2, the V gene TRBV29-1; no firm D call. V was pared by 7 bases and J by 3 bases, with 12 bases between. The CDR3 is 13 amino acids. Germline V gene lookup returns CDR1 SQVTM and CDR2 ANQGSEA. The CDR3 loop is CSGGGWDTGELFF. The DNA for the CDR3 is TGCAGCGGTGGCGGTTGGGACACCGGGGAGCTGTTTTTT.

The J gene is TRBJ2-5, the V gene TRBV5-1; unclear D gene. The CDR3 has 10 amino acids. Germline loops: CDR1 SGHRS, CDR2 YFSETQ. Between the trimmed V and J ends, which lost 8 bases and 9 bases, there was a span of 11 bases. This CDR3 reads CARARMAQYF. The CDR3 DNA sequence: TGCGCCAGGGCCAGGATGGCCCAGTACTTC.

V is TRBV28 and J is TRBJ2-6, with D tentatively TRBD2 (6 bases). V lost 10 bases to trimming and J lost 0 bases, with 19 bases between them. The CDR3 is made up of 17 amino acids. Per the germline V gene, CDR1 is MDHEN and CDR2 is SYDVKM. The CDR3 loop reads CATLSAGRSSGANVLTF. The CDR3 nucleotides read TGTGCCACCTTGTCCGCGGGACGGAGCTCTGGGGCCAACGTCCTGACTTTC. Using reference TRBV28 and TRBJ2-6 for the parts outside the CDR3, the full variable domain is DVKVTQSSRYLVKRTGEKVFLECVQDMDHENMFWYRQDPGLGLRLIYFSYDVKMKEKGDIPEGYSVSREKKERFSLILESASTNQTSMYLCATLSAGRSSGANVLTFGAGSRLTVL.

CDR3 protein: CAWSARRGNEQFF. The CDR3 DNA reads as TGTGCCTGGAGTGCCCGACGGGGAAATGAGCAGTTCTTC. J is TRBJ2-1 and V is TRBV30; D perhaps matches TRBD2 (5 bases). Germline V CDR1 and CDR2: GTSNPN, SVGIG (reference sequence). The CDR3 has 13 residues. Trimming cost V 1 base and J 7 bases, with 11 bases left between them.

The CDR3, as DNA: TGCGCCAGCAGTGAGCTCGAGCAGTACTTC. Residues: CASSELEQYF. The chain links TRBV10-2 to TRBJ2-7; D unclear. V was pared by 2 bases and J by 6 bases, with 2 bases between. Per the germline V gene, CDR1 is WSHSY and CDR2 is SAAADI. CDR3 length: 10 residues.

The rearrangement joins TRBV9 to TRBJ2-2; 7 nucleotides align to TRBD1. The ends lost 1 base at V and 2 bases at J; junction bases unmatched: 2. Germline lookup yields CDR1 SGDLS and CDR2 YYNGEE. This CDR3 is built from 15 residues. The CDR3 DNA follows: TGTGCCAGCAGCGTACAGGGGGTTAACACCGGGGAGCTGTTTTTT. Residues: CASSVQGVNTGELFF.

V usage is TRBV4-2 and J usage is TRBJ1-1, with D unclear. The CDR3 contains 16 residues. CDR1 is LGHNA, CDR2 YNFKEQ, per germline. V was pared by 4 bases and J by 0 bases, with 15 bases between. The CDR3 here is CASSRDIGSVNTEAFF. DNA of the CDR3: TGTGCCAGCAGCCGAGATATAGGGAGCGTGAACACTGAAGCTTTCTTT.

The CDR3 DNA reads TGTGCCAGCAGTTTTGGGGCAGGGGAAGCTTTCTTT. Translated, it gives CASSFGAGEAFF. The rearrangement joins TRBV5-5 to TRBJ1-1; perhaps TRBD1 as D (5 bases). This CDR3 is 12 amino acids long. V was pared by 5 bases and J by 8 bases, with 13 bases between. Germline CDR1 is SGHKS and CDR2 is YYEKEE (reference sequence).

This clone was seen once. The chain uses TRBV7-2 and TRBJ2-1; 7 nucleotides line up with TRBD2. The CDR3 extends over 16 amino acids. Germline-derived CDR1 and CDR2 are SGHTA and FQGNSA. The junction had 6 bases not matched to a gene; V was cut back by 0 bases and J by 4 bases. The CDR3 sequence is CASSLAGGLQYNEQFF. The CDR3 nucleotides read TGTGCCAGCAGCTTAGCGGGAGGGCTTCAGTACAATGAGCAGTTCTTC.

This CDR3 reads CASKDRSPGGDTQYF. The CDR3 DNA follows: TGCGCCAGCAAAGACAGGTCCCCCGGTGGGGATACGCAGTATTTT. This rearrangement joins TRBV5-1 to TRBJ2-3, with D tentatively TRBD1 (6 bases). V was pared by 6 bases and J by 6 bases, with 20 bases between. From germline, CDR1 is SGHRS and CDR2 YFSETQ. The CDR3 extends over 15 amino acids.

V gene TRBV6-4 combines with J gene TRBJ2-3; 10 positions match TRBD1. Germline V gives CDR1 MRHNA, CDR2 SNTAGT. The J segment lost 3 bases and the V segment lost 6 bases, leaving 6 bases of the junction unmatched. The CDR3 consists of 15 residues. CDR3 coding DNA: TGTGCCAGCAGCCGACAGGGGGCTGATACAGATACGCAGTATTTT. Protein product: CASSRQGADTDTQYF.

This clone has just one count. V gene TRBV14 combines with J gene TRBJ2-1; 10 bases fit TRBD2. The germline CDR1 and CDR2 sequences are SGHDN and FVKESK. The length of the CDR3 is 14 residues. V was clipped by 6 bases and J by 9 bases; unmatched bases: 8. The CDR3 loop reads CASSPGLAASEQFF. In DNA, the CDR3 is TGTGCCAGCAGTCCAGGACTAGCGGCAAGTGAGCAGTTCTTC.

Turning to this clone: The junction departs from germline at one end; a sequencing error may be responsible. The chain carries TRBV10-3 and TRBJ2-7; 10 nucleotides match TRBD2. Germline values: CDR1 ENHRY, CDR2 SYGVKD. The CDR3 contains 14 residues. CDR3 residues: CALRNSSGGYEQYF. Written as DNA, the CDR3 is TGTGCCCTCAGGAATTCTAGCGGGGGCTACGAGCAGTACTTC.

The chain is built from TRBV19 and TRBJ1-1, with D perhaps matching TRBD1 (5 bases). The V end was cut by 10 bases, the J end by 3 bases, with 18 bases between. From germline, CDR1 is LNHDA and CDR2 SQIVND (reference sequence). This CDR3 has 14 residues. The CDR3: CATKLWGEDTEAFF. DNA of the CDR3: TGTGCCACCAAGTTATGGGGGGAGGACACTGAAGCTTTCTTT.

The chain has TRBV7-2 and TRBJ2-7; D may be TRBD2 (5 bases). CDR1 and CDR2 (germline): SGHTA, FQGNSA. This CDR3 is built from 14 residues. Trimming stripped 1 base from V and 3 bases from J, with 10 bases between. The CDR3 sequence: CASSLVAGIYEQYF. The CDR3 coding sequence is TGTGCCAGCAGCTTAGTGGCGGGCATCTACGAGCAGTACTTC.

The chain is built from TRBV16 and TRBJ2-7; 11 nucleotides match TRBD1. The CDR3 has 16 amino acids. Germline V gene lookup returns CDR1 KGHSY and CDR2 FQNENV. V lost 4 bases and J lost 7; bases outside the gene matches: 12. The CDR3 spells CASSRFVGQGVGEQYF. CDR3 in DNA: TGTGCCAGCAGCCGATTCGTGGGACAGGGGGTTGGGGAGCAGTACTTC.

This clone was observed once. The chain couples TRBV6-2 or TRBV6-3 to TRBJ2-7; D gene unclear. Germline V gives CDR1 MNHEY, CDR2 SVGEGT. With 3 bases removed from V and 3 bases from J, the gap between germline ends came to 3 bases. This CDR3 has 11 amino acids. The CDR3 loop reads CASSYLYEQYF. The CDR3, as DNA: TGTGCCAGCAGTTATCTCTACGAGCAGTACTTC.

The chain has TRBV4-1 and TRBJ2-5, with D tentatively TRBD2 (5 bases). The CDR3 contains 16 residues. V lost 4 bases and J lost 1, with 16 bases in between. Germline values: CDR1 MGHRA, CDR2 YSYEKL. CDR3 in DNA: TGCGCCAGCAGCCCCCTAGGCGGGTGGGGCCAAGAGACCCAGTACTTC. Translation gives CASSPLGGWGQETQYF.

Only one count was recorded for this clone. The rearrangement links TRBV19 to TRBJ2-2, with 8 bases that match TRBD2. Germline V gene lookup returns CDR1 LNHDA and CDR2 SQIVND (reference sequence). The CDR3 extends over 16 amino acids. V was clipped by 5 bases and J by 6 bases; unmatched bases: 11. The CDR3 here is CASSYPGTGGAGELFF. In DNA form, the CDR3 reads TGTGCCAGTAGTTACCCGGGGACCGGGGGGGCCGGGGAGCTGTTTTTT. The variable domain in full, completed from reference TRBV19 and TRBJ2-2, reads DGGITQSPKYLFRKEGQNVTLSCEQNLNHDAMYWYRQDPGQGLRLIYYSQIVNDFQKGDIAEGYSVSREKKESFPLTVTSAQKNPTAFYLCASSYPGTGGAGELFFGEGSRLTVL.

The chain carries TRBV7-9 and TRBJ2-1, with 7 bases matching TRBD2. J lost 1 base, V lost 3 bases, and 3 bases had no gene match. CDR3 length: 15 residues. The germline gives CDR1 SEHNR, CDR2 FQNEAQ (reference sequence). CDR3 sequence reads: CASSFSGRSYNEQFF. The CDR3 nucleotides read TGTGCCAGCAGCTTTAGCGGGCGATCCTACAATGAGCAGTTCTTC.